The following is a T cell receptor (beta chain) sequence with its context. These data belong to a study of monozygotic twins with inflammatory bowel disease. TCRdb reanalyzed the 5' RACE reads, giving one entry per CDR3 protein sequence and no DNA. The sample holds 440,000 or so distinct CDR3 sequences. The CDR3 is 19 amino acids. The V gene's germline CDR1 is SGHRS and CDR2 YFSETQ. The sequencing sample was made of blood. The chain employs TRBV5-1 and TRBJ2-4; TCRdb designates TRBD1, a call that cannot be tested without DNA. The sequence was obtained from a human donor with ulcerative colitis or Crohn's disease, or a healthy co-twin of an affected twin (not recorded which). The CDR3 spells CASSRLGTGPVEAKNIQYF.